The 24 T cell receptor beta chains reported below all come from one sample, sequenced in a study of T cells after yellow fever vaccination. MiXCR, applied by TCRdb to the 5' RACE reads, yields one record per CDR3 protein. The sample yields fewer than 350,000 distinct CDR3 sequences, around 3.6% seen once. The sequencing here drew on PBMCs, taken on the day of the yellow fever booster vaccination. The receptors originated from a young man who received the YFV17D yellow fever vaccine.

This clonotype has more than one count but fewer than ten. The genes are TRBV4-1 and TRBJ2-3; D is undetermined. Germline V gives CDR1 MGHRA, CDR2 YSYEKL. This CDR3 is 12 amino acids long. V was clipped by 2 bases and J by 10 bases, with 10 bases between them. The CDR3 nucleotides read TGCGCCAGCAGCCAAAGGCAGAGTGCGCAGTATTTT. Protein product: CASSQRQSAQYF.

This clonotype came up a few times. The CDR3 bases are TGTGCCAGCTCACCGGCAGATGGGAGGGAGACCCAGTACTTC. It yields the protein CASSPADGRETQYF. This chain links TRBV18 with TRBJ2-5; D is perhaps TRBD2 (6 bases). The CDR3 is made up of 14 amino acids. V lost 3 bases and J 5 bases, leaving 13 bases between the germline ends. Germline V gene lookup returns CDR1 KGHSH and CDR2 LQKENI.

V and J are TRBV28 and TRBJ1-6, with 9 bases matching TRBD1. The CDR3 sequence is 17 residues long. From germline, CDR1 is MDHEN and CDR2 SYDVKM. The J segment lost 9 bases and the V segment lost 6 bases, leaving 15 bases of the junction unmatched. The CDR3: CASREQGATRRGSPLHF. CDR3 in DNA: TGTGCCAGCAGAGAACAGGGGGCGACGAGAAGGGGTTCACCCCTCCACTTT.

The chain employs TRBV5-1 and TRBJ1-3, with D unclear. This CDR3 contains 15 residues. Germline V CDR1 and CDR2: SGHRS, YFSETQ. V was pared by 3 bases and J by 3 bases, with 13 bases between. Here the CDR3 reads CASSWAPFVGNTIYF. DNA for the CDR3: TGCGCCAGCAGCTGGGCCCCATTCGTTGGAAACACCATATATTTT.

This clonotype was found many times. The CDR3 is CSARDRNPSTEQYV. Written as DNA, the CDR3 is TGCAGTGCTAGAGATAGGAATCCTTCCACCGAGCAGTACGTC. The chain links TRBV20-1 to TRBJ2-7; D not resolved. Germline lookup yields CDR1 DFQATT and CDR2 SNEGSKA (reference sequence). The V and J ends lost 0 bases and 6 bases respectively, with 15 bases between them. The CDR3 covers 14 residues.

This chain uses TRBV7-8 with TRBJ2-7; 7 bases line up with TRBD2. The CDR3 length is 16 residues. V was pared by 1 base and J by 5 bases, with 11 bases of the junction left unmatched. Per germline, CDR1 SGHVS and CDR2 FQNEAQ. CDR3 sequence (DNA): TGTGCCAGCAGCTTAGGCTTCTTGCAGGGACTAAACGAGCAGTACGTC. It yields the protein CASSLGFLQGLNEQYV.

This clonotype was counted a few times. Written as DNA, the CDR3 is TGTGCCAGCAGCCCAGGGTGGAGGGGCGATGAGCAGTTCTTC. Translating it yields CASSPGWRGDEQFF. The chain combines TRBV7-9 with TRBJ2-1; the D gene is possibly TRBD2 (6 bases). V lost 5 bases and J 8 bases, leaving 16 bases between the germline ends. There are 14 residues in the CDR3. From germline, CDR1 is SEHNR and CDR2 FQNEAQ (reference sequence). Supplemented by reference TRBV7-9 and TRBJ2-1, the full variable domain reads DTGVSQNPRHKITKRGQNVTFRCDPISEHNRLYWYRQTLGQGPEFLTYFQNEAQLEKSRLLSDRFSAERPKGSFSTLEIQRTEQGDSAMYLCASSPGWRGDEQFFGPGTRLTVL.

This clonotype has at least ten counts. The chain is built from TRBV4-1 and TRBJ2-2; no reliable D call. The germline V gene has CDR1 MGHRA and CDR2 YSYEKL. This CDR3 has 16 amino acids. Trimming removed 5 bases from V and 5 bases from J, with 18 bases in between. The CDR3 is CASSLRASLMTGELFF. The DNA for the CDR3 is TGCGCCAGCAGCTTGAGAGCCAGCTTAATGACCGGGGAGCTGTTTTTT.

This clonotype was found a few times. This chain joins TRBV6-5 and TRBJ1-3; possible D gene TRBD1, 6 bases. V was cut by 7 bases and J by 7 bases, with 14 bases left in between. CDR3 length: 13 amino acids. CDR1 is MNHEY, CDR2 SVGAGI, per germline. The CDR3, as DNA: TGTGCCAGCACCAAGTGGGGGCAGAACACCATATATTTT. This codes for CASTKWGQNTIYF.

This clonotype occurred many times. V usage is TRBV14 and J usage is TRBJ2-3; 8 bases line up with TRBD1. V was pared by 2 bases and J by 4 bases, with 2 bases of the junction left unmatched. This CDR3 region has 14 residues. Germline V gene data show CDR1 as SGHDN and CDR2 as FVKESK. CDR3 residues: CASSQFRGPDTQYF. The CDR3 coding sequence is TGTGCCAGCAGCCAATTCAGGGGGCCAGATACGCAGTATTTT.

This clonotype was counted ten times or more. The rearrangement uses TRBV5-4 and TRBJ2-4; perhaps D is TRBD1 or TRBD2 (5 bases each). CDR1 SGHNT and CDR2 YYREEE come from the germline V gene (reference sequence). V lost 4 bases, J lost 0 bases, and 17 bases lay in between. The CDR3 totals 17 residues. DNA of the CDR3: TGTGCCAGCAGCCCCTCCGGGACGGGAATAGCCAAAAACATTCAGTACTTC. This translates into CASSPSGTGIAKNIQYF.

The chain links TRBV4-1 to TRBJ1-1; D gene unclear. CDR3 length equals 13 residues. Trimming pared 6 bases from V and 0 bases from J, leaving 8 bases between. Germline loops: CDR1 MGHRA, CDR2 YSYEKL. CDR3 in DNA: TGCGCCAGCAGGCACCATATGAACACTGAAGCTTTCTTT. Translating gives CASRHHMNTEAFF.

CDR3 in amino acids: CASSFRVRYEQYF. The CDR3 DNA is TGTGCCAGCAGCTTCCGGGTTCGGTACGAGCAGTACTTC. The chain joins TRBV5-5 to TRBJ2-7; no reliable D call. The germline gives CDR1 SGHKS, CDR2 YYEKEE (reference sequence). This CDR3 has 13 residues. V was clipped by 2 bases and J by 4 bases, with 10 bases between them.

This clonotype was seen only a few times. The chain uses TRBV28 and TRBJ2-7; the match to TRBD2 covers 7 bases. After removal of 10 bases from V and 6 bases from J, the junction contained 9 bases not matched to a gene. This CDR3 contains 12 residues. Germline V gene sequence: CDR1 MDHEN, CDR2 SYDVKM. CDR3 nucleotides: TGTGCCACTACCCGGGGGGATGTCGAGCAGTACGTC. It yields the protein CATTRGDVEQYV.

The chain has TRBV15 and TRBJ2-1; the D gene is possibly TRBD1 (6 bases). Germline V gene data show CDR1 as LNHNV and CDR2 as YYDKDF (reference sequence). The CDR3 is made up of 13 amino acids. Trimming took off 1 base at V and 9 bases at J, with 10 bases between the two ends. CDR3 residues: CATSRGQVVEQFF. CDR3 nucleotide sequence: TGTGCCACCAGCAGAGGACAGGTGGTTGAGCAGTTCTTC.

This clonotype was observed a few times. This chain uses TRBV20-1 with TRBJ1-5; D unclear. The CDR3 is made up of 16 amino acids. V was shortened by 0 bases and J by 0 bases, with 12 bases between the two germline ends. The germline V gene encodes CDR1 DFQATT and CDR2 SNEGSKA (reference sequence). CDR3 bases: TGCAGTGCTAGAGACACACACACTTATAGCAATCAGCCCCAGCATTTT. It specifies CSARDTHTYSNQPQHF.

This sequence joins TRBV7-9 and TRBJ1-2, with 8 bases lining up with TRBD1. Per the germline V gene, CDR1 is SEHNR and CDR2 is FQNEAQ (reference sequence). The J segment lost 8 bases and the V segment lost 5 bases, leaving 10 bases of the junction unmatched. The CDR3 spans 14 residues. As DNA, the CDR3 is TGTGCCAGCAGCCGCCCGACAGGGGAAGACGGCTACACCTTC. Translating it yields CASSRPTGEDGYTF.

This clonotype has just a few counts. The chain joins TRBV5-4 to TRBJ2-1, with D hard to call. Germline V gene lookup returns CDR1 SGHNT and CDR2 YYREEE (reference sequence). The CDR3 totals 15 residues. V lost 4 bases to trimming and J lost 0 bases, with 11 bases between them. The chain's CDR3 is CASSASSSSYNEQFF. In DNA form, the CDR3 reads TGTGCCAGCAGCGCAAGTTCTAGCTCCTACAATGAGCAGTTCTTC.

This clonotype was seen ten or more times. The rearrangement links TRBV6-2 or TRBV6-3 to TRBJ1-1; 8 positions agree with TRBD1. With 6 bases clipped from V and 6 bases from J, the junction kept 9 bases outside the gene matches. Per germline, CDR1 MNHEY and CDR2 SVGEGT. This CDR3 has 14 residues. The CDR3 sequence is CASSSTGVIPEAFF. CDR3 bases: TGTGCCAGCAGCTCGACAGGGGTGATCCCTGAAGCTTTCTTT.

The table lists this clonotype with a few counts. The chain uses TRBV25-1 and TRBJ2-7; a weak D match, TRBD1 (6 bases). V was cut by 4 bases and J by 2 bases, with 9 bases left in between. The germline V gene encodes CDR1 MGHDK and CDR2 SYGVNS. There are 13 residues in the CDR3. The CDR3 is CASSGTVPYEQYV. The CDR3 DNA reads TGTGCCAGCAGTGGGACAGTACCCTACGAGCAGTACGTC.

This clonotype was counted many times. This chain uses TRBV28 with TRBJ2-5, with D uncertain. V lost 8 bases and J 0 bases, leaving 10 bases between the germline ends. Germline lookup yields CDR1 MDHEN and CDR2 SYDVKM. There are 13 residues in the CDR3. DNA for the CDR3: TGTGCCAGCGGGCGGATAAACCAAGAGACCCAGTACTTC. Translation: CASGRINQETQYF.

This clonotype has at least ten counts. J is TRBJ2-5 and V is TRBV7-6; no firm D call. V shed 5 bases and J shed 1 base, with 5 bases lying between them. Germline assignment: CDR1 SGHVS and CDR2 FNYEAQ. The CDR3 is 12 amino acids. CDR3 coding DNA: TGTGCCAGCAGCGCGTTCCAAGAGACCCAGTACTTC. It specifies CASSAFQETQYF.

Here the CDR3 reads CATSEASSHNEQFF. The CDR3 DNA follows: TGTGCCACCAGTGAGGCTAGTAGCCACAATGAGCAGTTCTTC. The genes are TRBV24-1 and TRBJ2-1; D not certain. The V and J ends lost 4 bases and 5 bases respectively, with 11 bases between them. Germline V gene data show CDR1 as KGHDR and CDR2 as SFDVKD. The CDR3 is 14 residues long.

This clonotype has a count of ten or more. J is TRBJ2-3 and V is TRBV7-2; TRBD1 matches at 9 bases. This CDR3 is built from 17 residues. The V gene's germline CDR1 is SGHTA and CDR2 FQGNSA. Unmatched junction bases numbered 8, after V lost 0 bases and J lost 4 bases. The DNA for the CDR3 is TGTGCCAGCAGCTTAGCACGTACAGGGGGCAGTCCAGATACGCAGTATTTT. Protein product: CASSLARTGGSPDTQYF.